This T cell receptor (beta chain) was found in a study of T cell responses to AZD1222 COVID-19 vaccine. General study points: A reported finding is that nearly half of spike-specific TCRs target unmutated variant regions. Females outnumbered males among donors, who were mostly white British; clonal diversity was possibly underestimated.

Only one count was recorded for this clone. The antigen remains unidentified. Profiling relied on immunoSEQ multiplex PCR, and the TCRdb table lists in-frame clones only, not all of them. The table shows around 110,000 clones, with 80% to 90% occurring only once. Germline trimming cut 6 bases from V and 0 bases from J; bases unmatched to any gene: 7. This CDR3 has 16 amino acids. Germline CDR1 is MDHEN and CDR2 is SYDVKM. The sequencing used peripheral blood, collected on day 0 of AZD1222 vaccination. This receptor was obtained from an adult in good health. The chain employs TRBV28 and TRBJ2-1; 8 nucleotides align to TRBD1. CDR3 in amino acids: CASSPTGVGSYNEQFF. CDR3 DNA sequence: TGTGCCAGCAGCCCGACAGGGGTCGGCTCCTACAATGAGCAGTTCTTC.